A selection of T cell receptor beta chains follows, all from one sample in a study of T cell changes during pregnancy in multiple sclerosis. The assay was immunoSEQ multiplex PCR, and TCRdb's table has in-frame clones only and misses some. The table shows more than 80,000 clones, with 75% to 95% occurring only once. Sequenced here: peripheral blood, sampled before pregnancy. These receptors originate from a female donor with multiple sclerosis, enrolled in a pregnancy study. Each CDR3 is given with its conserved first and last residue.

V,J,CDR3
TRBV28,TRBJ1-5,CASSLRTGITSNQPQHF
TRBV27,TRBJ2-5,CASSATANRRVRFQETQYF
TRBV7-8,TRBJ1-5,CASSLRRTGNQPQHF
TRBV7-9,TRBJ2-5,CASSPRTALQETQYF
TRBV28,TRBJ2-2,CASSLGQGETGELFF
TRBV27,TRBJ1-5,CASSRTGSNQPQHF
TRBV6-1,TRBJ2-6,CASSERYGSGANVLTF
TRBV18,TRBJ2-1,CASSPNLAGAGNEQFF
TRBV7-8,TRBJ2-7,CASSPSGERGGVYEQYF
TRBV18,TRBJ2-3,CASRFRDTDTQYF
TRBV11-2,TRBJ2-7,CASSLDRAGAGYEQYF
TRBV27,TRBJ1-1,CASSQWRRWGNTEAFF
TRBV5-1,TRBJ1-5,CASSPESGQSNQPQHF
TRBV15,TRBJ1-3,CATRGMGLYSGNTIYF
TRBV5-6,TRBJ2-5,CASSNNRDYQETQYF
TRBV27,TRBJ1-2,CASGGGNYGYTF
TRBV5-8,.,CASSLLLDRGGSYEQYF
TRBV4-1,TRBJ1-5,CASSQLDRDNQPQHF
TRBV21-1,TRBJ2-7,CASSKRTGKPYEQYF
TRBV6-1,TRBJ1-1,CASSEGGSRAEAFF
TRBV7-2,TRBJ2-7,CASSLWGTGSYEQYF
TRBV9,TRBJ2-2,CASSPRRGTGELFF
TRBV19,TRBJ1-1,CASSIGAGMGTEAFF
TRBV4-1,TRBJ1-5,CASSQDLETGENQPQHF
TRBV6-5,TRBJ1-1,CASSYGRRMNTEAFF